This entry is about one TCR beta chain. The antigen remains undetermined. Time point given: patch test 1, 2 weeks after DPC sensitization. As for treatment: therapeutic diphenylcyclopropenone sensitization with weekly scalp DPC. The study used a library that attached unique molecular identifiers to individual cDNA molecules. Via MiXCR, TCRdb re-called the RACE reads, giving one row per CDR3 protein. The data show 180,000 or so distinct CDR3 sequences, roughly 15% seen once. The data were obtained in a study of human T cells and chemical hapten exposure. The study, taken as a whole, reports: Controls formed significantly fewer large CDR3 similarity clusters than expanded TCRs did.

Per the germline V gene, CDR1 is SGHTA and CDR2 is FQGNSA. Trimming removed 1 base from V and 7 bases from J; junction bases left unmatched: 1. The CDR3 loop spans 14 amino acids. The V gene is TRBV7-2, the J gene TRBJ2-7; TRBD2 aligns across 13 bases. This TCR derives from a woman aged 25-40 years with alopecia areata. Some clones in this sample may be carry-over from other donors' samples. The material sequenced was whole blood, taken in connection with sensitization to the hapten diphenylcyclopropenone (DPC). CDR3 bases: TGTGCCAGCAGCTTAGAGGGACTAGCGGGGGAGCAGTACTTC. This translates into CASSLEGLAGEQYF.